These 30 T cell receptor beta chains came from one sample sequenced in a study of beta chain features in type 1 diabetes. Whole-study results and caveats: In all four CD4+ subsets, TCRB CDR3 length was significantly, moderately reduced in type 1 diabetes.

The whole isolated RNA underwent reverse transcription, so sequencing captured expressed TCRB transcripts. Here immunoSEQ multiplex PCR was the method, and the copy in TCRdb shows in-frame clones only, minus some. The sample carries approximately 360,000 clones, around 13% recorded once. No cognate antigen is known for these TCRs. Specimen: naive CD4+ T cells from blood. These receptors were taken from a woman aged 18-29 years with type 1 diabetes.

The CDR3 nucleotides are TGTGCCAGCAGCTCCCGGACTAGCGGGAATGGTGAGCAGTTCTTC. Residues: CASSSRTSGNGEQFF. The chain couples TRBV11-3 to TRBJ2-1; 12 bases are shared with TRBD2. CDR1 and CDR2 (germline): SGHNT, YENEEA. This CDR3 contains 15 residues. The junction had 7 bases not matched to a gene; V was cut back by 4 bases and J by 9 bases.

This clone was seen a few times. The V and J genes are TRBV11-2 and TRBJ2-1; 10 bases map to TRBD1. V lost 7 bases to trimming and J lost 7 bases; unmatched junction nucleotides: 7. Germline V gene data show CDR1 as SGHAT and CDR2 as FQNNGV. This CDR3 contains 14 residues. CDR3 nucleotide sequence: TGTGCCAGCATGGACAGGGGGGGTAGGAATGAGCAGTTCTTC. Protein sequence: CASMDRGGRNEQFF.

Written as DNA, the CDR3 is TGTGCCAGCAGCTTGTCAGGGCAAGACACCGGGGAGCTGTTTTTT. Its translation: CASSLSGQDTGELFF. The chain has TRBV7-3 and TRBJ2-2, with D possibly TRBD1 on 5 matching bases. The CDR3 runs to 15 residues. The V and J ends lost 3 bases and 3 bases respectively, with 11 bases between them. Germline CDR1 is SGHTA and CDR2 is FQGTGA.

This clone showed up just a few times. This chain joins TRBV7-2 and TRBJ2-1; TRBD2 matches 13 bases. With 5 bases clipped from V and 9 bases from J, the junction kept 7 bases outside the gene matches. In germline, CDR1 is SGHTA, CDR2 FQGNSA. The CDR3 has 15 residues. In DNA form, the CDR3 reads TGTGCCAGCAGCAGGACTAGCGGGAGCCCACCTGAGCAGTTCTTC. This codes for CASSRTSGSPPEQFF.

The chain uses TRBV2 and TRBJ1-1; no reliable D call. The CDR3 totals 14 residues. V lost 3 bases and J lost 1, with 9 bases in between. Germline V gene lookup returns CDR1 SNHLY and CDR2 FYNNEI. Written as DNA, the CDR3 is TGTGCCAGCAGTGACTTCTACGGGAACACTGAAGCTTTCTTT. The encoded protein is CASSDFYGNTEAFF.

The table lists this clone with a few counts. The chain employs TRBV7-9 and TRBJ2-7; tentative D call: TRBD2 (6 bases). The CDR3 sequence is 16 residues long. The germline CDR1 and CDR2 sequences are SEHNR and FQNEAQ (reference sequence). Trimming cost V 3 bases and J 5 bases, with 20 bases left between them. The CDR3 region is CASSLFLSGANDEQYF. The CDR3 DNA sequence: TGTGCCAGCAGCTTGTTCCTTAGCGGAGCTAACGACGAGCAGTACTTC.

The chain combines TRBV28 with TRBJ1-2; TRBD1 aligns across 8 bases. The CDR3 runs to 12 residues. Trimming removed 6 bases from V and 7 bases from J; junction bases left unmatched: 4. From germline, CDR1 is MDHEN and CDR2 SYDVKM. The CDR3 is CASRQGVPGYTF. Written as DNA, the CDR3 is TGTGCCAGCAGACAGGGGGTTCCTGGCTACACCTTC.

This clone has more than one count but fewer than ten. The rearrangement uses TRBV19 and TRBJ2-1; D not certain. Looked up from germline, CDR1 is LNHDA and CDR2 is SQIVND (reference sequence). V was pared by 7 bases and J by 5 bases, with 12 bases between. This CDR3 is 13 amino acids long. The CDR3, as DNA: TGTGCCAGTAATAGAAAGTTGAACAATGAGCAGTTCTTC. Protein product: CASNRKLNNEQFF.

There are a few counts of this clone. The rearrangement links TRBV19 to TRBJ2-3, with a weak D call TRBD2 (6 bases). The CDR3 contains 13 residues. Between the trimmed V and J ends, which lost 8 bases and 8 bases, there was a span of 17 bases. Germline CDR1 LNHDA, CDR2 SQIVND (reference sequence). The CDR3: CASCGVPGGTQYF. DNA for the CDR3: TGTGCCAGTTGCGGCGTCCCCGGGGGTACGCAGTATTTT.

This clone was observed a few times. The chain employs TRBV27 and TRBJ1-2, with a tentative D call TRBD1 (5 bases). CDR3 size: 13 residues. Between the trimmed V and J ends, which lost 8 bases and 5 bases, there was a span of 15 bases. Germline CDR1 is MNHEY and CDR2 is SMNVEV (reference sequence). The CDR3 region has the DNA TGTGCCAGCCGGCGCAAGGACAAGTATGGCTACACCTTC. It specifies CASRRKDKYGYTF.

The CDR3 region is CASSIRTGDEQYF. The CDR3 DNA sequence: TGTGCCAGTAGTATCCGAACAGGGGACGAGCAGTACTTC. This chain links TRBV19 with TRBJ2-7; 7 positions match TRBD1. The J segment lost 5 bases and the V segment lost 3 bases, leaving 4 bases of the junction unmatched. Germline CDR1 and CDR2: LNHDA and SQIVND (reference sequence). The CDR3 runs 13 residues. The full variable domain, with the rest looked up from reference TRBV19 and TRBJ2-7, is DGGITQSPKYLFRKEGQNVTLSCEQNLNHDAMYWYRQDPGQGLRLIYYSQIVNDFQKGDIAEGYSVSREKKESFPLTVTSAQKNPTAFYLCASSIRTGDEQYFGPGTRLTVT.

This clone turned up a few times. At the DNA level, this CDR3 is encoded by other sequences in the same sample as well. The chain has TRBV9 and TRBJ1-5, with 7 bases that match TRBD1. Trimming cost V 0 bases and J 7 bases; bases outside gene matches: 7. The CDR3 sequence is 15 residues long. Germline V lookup: CDR1 SGDLS, CDR2 YYNGEE. DNA for the CDR3: TGTGCCAGCAGCGTAGGACAGGGAGCAGGGCAGCCCCAGCATTTT. Amino acid sequence: CASSVGQGAGQPQHF.

This clone appeared a few times. The V and J genes are TRBV19 and TRBJ2-5; the D is unclear. This CDR3 is 11 amino acids long. Per germline, CDR1 LNHDA and CDR2 SQIVND (reference sequence). V gave up 5 bases and J gave up 3 bases, with 4 bases separating them. CDR3 coding DNA: TGTGCCAGTAGTTATAAAGAGACCCAGTACTTC. This codes for CASSYKETQYF.

CDR3 sequence (DNA): TGTGCCAGCAGTGCGGGGGGAGGTGGTGGCTATGGCTACACCTTC. Translation gives CASSAGGGGGYGYTF. V gene TRBV2 combines with J gene TRBJ1-2; D may be TRBD1 (5 bases). V gave up 4 bases and J gave up 4 bases, with 16 bases separating them. Germline V gene data show CDR1 as SNHLY and CDR2 as FYNNEI. The CDR3 covers 15 residues.

The chain is built from TRBV4-3 and TRBJ2-2; 7 nucleotides match TRBD2. CDR3 length: 16 residues. V gave up 1 base and J gave up 0 bases; unmatched junction bases: 2. Germline CDR1 is LGHNA and CDR2 is YSLEER. This chain's CDR3 is CASSQGSGANTGELFF. Here the CDR3 DNA reads TGCGCCAGCAGCCAAGGGAGCGGGGCGAACACCGGGGAGCTGTTTTTT.

This chain connects TRBV30 to TRBJ2-7, with 9 bases matching TRBD2. Germline values: CDR1 GTSNPN, CDR2 SVGIG (reference sequence). The CDR3 has 13 residues. Trimming cost V 4 bases and J 2 bases; bases outside gene matches: 3. The CDR3 here is CAWMGGGAYEQYF. The CDR3 DNA is TGTGCCTGGATGGGCGGGGGGGCCTACGAGCAGTACTTC.

This clone occurred a few times. The V and J genes are TRBV18 and TRBJ2-1, with D maybe TRBD2 (6 bases). Germline CDR1 reads KGHSH; CDR2 reads LQKENI. V dropped 5 bases and J dropped 0 bases, with 11 bases sitting between them. This CDR3 region has 15 residues. In DNA, the CDR3 is TGTGCCAGCTCAGGGGAGGTGAGCTCCTACAATGAGCAGTTCTTC. It translates to CASSGEVSSYNEQFF.

This chain links TRBV6-1 with TRBJ2-6, with D hard to call. V was pared by 7 bases and J by 1 base, with 5 bases between. The CDR3 runs to 13 residues. Germline V gene lookup returns CDR1 MNHNS and CDR2 SASEGT. The CDR3 coding sequence is TGTGCCAGCAATCTGTCTGGGGCCAACGTCCTGACTTTC. Translated: CASNLSGANVLTF.

CDR3 amino acids: CATSRPTGTESGQYF. CDR3 nucleotide sequence: TGTGCCACCAGCAGGCCAACCGGGACTGAGTCGGGTCAGTACTTC. The V and J genes are TRBV15 and TRBJ2-7, with D possibly matching TRBD2 (6 bases). The CDR3 covers 15 residues. V was clipped by 3 bases and J by 10 bases, with 22 bases between them. Germline CDR1 reads LNHNV; CDR2 reads YYDKDF (reference sequence).

This clone was seen a few times. The chain is built from TRBV29-1 and TRBJ2-7; 12 bases fit TRBD2. The V gene's germline CDR1 is SQVTM and CDR2 ANQGSEA. CDR3 size: 15 residues. Trimming removed 6 bases from V and 4 bases from J; junction bases left unmatched: 10. The CDR3 loop reads CSVSGTSGPRYEQYF. CDR3 nucleotide sequence: TGCAGCGTGTCCGGGACTAGCGGGCCTAGATACGAGCAGTACTTC.

This clone showed up just a few times. The gene calls are TRBV23-1 and TRBJ1-5, with no clear D. TRBV23-1 is designated an ORF whose function remains uncertain. With 2 bases removed from V and 3 bases from J, the gap between germline ends came to 11 bases. CDR3 length: 15 amino acids. The CDR3: CASSQQRGVNQPQHF. CDR3 nucleotides: TGCGCCAGCAGTCAACAACGGGGTGTCAATCAGCCCCAGCATTTT.

V gene TRBV30 combines with J gene TRBJ2-7; possible D gene TRBD2, 6 bases. The V end lost 5 bases, the J end lost 2 bases, and 10 bases lay between the germline ends. Germline-derived CDR1 and CDR2 are GTSNPN and SVGIG (reference sequence). The CDR3 extends over 12 amino acids. DNA for the CDR3: TGTGCCTGGTCTAGCGACCCCTACGAGCAGTACTTC. It encodes CAWSSDPYEQYF.

The rearrangement uses TRBV25-1 and TRBJ2-1; D is undetermined. From germline, CDR1 is MGHDK and CDR2 SYGVNS. Trimming took 3 bases from V and 7 from J, leaving 13 bases between them. There are 14 residues in the CDR3. Here the CDR3 DNA reads TGTGCCAGCAGTGATCCCGGGTCCCTAAATGAGCAGTTCTTC. It yields the protein CASSDPGSLNEQFF.

This clone occurred a few times. V gene TRBV18 combines with J gene TRBJ1-6; tentative D call: TRBD1 (5 bases). The CDR3 contains 15 residues. The germline CDR1 and CDR2 sequences are KGHSH and LQKENI. Trimming took 3 bases from V and 0 from J, leaving 6 bases between them. DNA of the CDR3: TGTGCCAGCTCACCCGGGGGCTCCTATAATTCACCCCTCCACTTT. It yields the protein CASSPGGSYNSPLHF.

This clone was observed a handful of times. The chain joins TRBV7-9 to TRBJ2-3; TRBD2 matches at 11 bases. The V segment lost 5 bases and the J segment 2 bases; nucleotides outside the gene matches: 12. The CDR3 spans 18 residues. The germline V gene encodes CDR1 SEHNR and CDR2 FQNEAQ (reference sequence). CDR3 residues: CASSPANLAGGPTDTQYF. For the CDR3, the DNA is TGTGCCAGCAGCCCTGCGAACTTAGCGGGAGGGCCCACAGATACGCAGTATTTT.

The chain combines TRBV6-5 with TRBJ2-2; D is unclear. V lost 2 bases and J lost 4, with 8 bases in between. The germline V gene has CDR1 MNHEY and CDR2 SVGAGI. This CDR3 region has 14 residues. CDR3 region: CASSYPTITGELFF. The CDR3 coding sequence is TGTGCCAGCAGTTACCCCACAATCACCGGGGAGCTGTTTTTT.

Only a few counts were recorded for this clone. V usage is TRBV2 and J usage is TRBJ2-2; D may be TRBD1 (5 bases). The CDR3 has 14 residues. V was shortened by 9 bases and J by 0 bases, with 11 bases between the two germline ends. The germline gives CDR1 SNHLY, CDR2 FYNNEI. CDR3 nucleotides: TGTGCCAGGGAGACAGCGACGAACACCGGGGAGCTGTTTTTT. Its protein is CARETATNTGELFF.

To note about this clone: Relative to the germline gene, one junction end is altered; a read error may explain this. The chain combines TRBV7-7 with TRBJ2-5; TRBD2 matches 7 bases. In germline, CDR1 is SSHAT, CDR2 FNYEAQ (reference sequence). The length of the CDR3 is 14 residues. The CDR3: CASSLAGTRETQYF. The CDR3 bases are TGTGCTAGCAGCTTAGCGGGCACTCGGGAGACCCAGTACTTC.

This clone showed up just a few times. The chain carries TRBV19 and TRBJ2-4, with D uncertain. The CDR3 spans 12 residues. Germline CDR1 LNHDA, CDR2 SQIVND (reference sequence). The V end was cut by 0 bases, the J end by 11 bases, with 8 bases between. CDR3 sequence reads: CASSIDYSVQYF. The CDR3 DNA reads as TGTGCCAGTAGTATAGATTATTCCGTTCAGTACTTC.

This clone was observed a few times. This chain links TRBV20-1 with TRBJ1-4; a weak D match, TRBD1 (6 bases). The CDR3 runs to 11 residues. Germline-derived CDR1 and CDR2 are DFQATT and SNEGSKA (reference sequence). The V gene lost 6 bases and the J gene lost 10 bases, with 12 bases spanning the gap. The CDR3 loop reads CSALQGGKLFF. The CDR3 DNA is TGCAGTGCCCTACAGGGCGGAAAACTGTTTTTT.